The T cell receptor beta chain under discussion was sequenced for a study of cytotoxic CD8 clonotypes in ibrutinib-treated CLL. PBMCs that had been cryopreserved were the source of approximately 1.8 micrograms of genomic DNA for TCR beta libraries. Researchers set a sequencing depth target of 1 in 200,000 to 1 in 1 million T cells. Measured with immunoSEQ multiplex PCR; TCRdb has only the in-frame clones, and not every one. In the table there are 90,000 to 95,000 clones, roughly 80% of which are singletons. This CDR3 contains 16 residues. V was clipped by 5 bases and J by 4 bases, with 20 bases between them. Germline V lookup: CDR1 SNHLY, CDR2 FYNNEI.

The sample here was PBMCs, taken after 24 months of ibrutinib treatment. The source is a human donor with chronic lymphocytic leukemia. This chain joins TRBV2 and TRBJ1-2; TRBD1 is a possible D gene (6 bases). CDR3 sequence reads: CASSSNGGRGGYGYTF. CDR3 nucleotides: TGTGCCAGCAGTTCAAATGGAGGCAGGGGAGGCTATGGCTACACCTTC.